This T cell receptor beta chain was captured in a study of blood T cell repertoires in COVID-19. Whole-study context: Researchers got acute and convalescent COVID-19 samples from the United States, Italy and Spain. The cDNA or gDNA used as material had been derived from T cells, B-cell-depleted T cells, or PBMCs.

How the authors handled the data: Researchers report that nucleated cell counts were estimated from reference gene primer amplification. Assay: immunoSEQ multiplex PCR; the TCRdb copy retains only in-frame clones and omits some. Clonal size and the V and J genes are those of that table, whereas D and trimming came from the DNA. Among over 9,500 clones listed, roughly 72% were seen once. The sequence derives from a human donor in a cohort sampled during active COVID-19. Sequencing used peripheral blood.

Here the CDR3 reads CASSPAKTPGEQYF. Written as DNA, the CDR3 is TGTGCCAGCTCACCTGCCAAGACTCCTGGCGAGCAGTACTTC. The J gene is TRBJ2-7, the V gene TRBV18; D is ambiguous. Trimming pared 3 bases from V and 6 bases from J, leaving 15 bases between. Looked up from germline, CDR1 is KGHSH and CDR2 is LQKENI. This CDR3 has 14 residues.